These T cell receptor beta chains were read from a single sample in a study of OX40 agonist ivuxolimab in advanced cancers. Clones were sequenced by immunoSEQ multiplex PCR, and TCRdb holds only the in-frame ones, with some missing. The sample carries about 83,000 clones, 70% to 85% recorded once. The input for sequencing was CD4+ or CD8+ T cells sorted from blood, taken in a trial of the OX40 agonist ivuxolimab. The receptors were sampled from an adult with an advanced solid tumor such as melanoma, head and neck, liver or kidney cancer. The CDR3 runs from the conserved cysteine through the conserved F or W. D genes are given only for firm matches. The listing skips clone size in some rows; elsewhere it reads once, few, many or a size class.

D gene: TRBD2
J gene: TRBJ2-3
clone size: NA
V gene: TRBV9
CDR3 protein: CASSAGTSGADTQYF
CDR3 DNA: TGTGCCAGCAGCGCTGGGACTAGCGGGGCAGATACGCAGTATTTT

D gene: NA
J gene: TRBJ2-7
clone size: medium-sized
V gene: TRBV7-9
CDR3 protein: CASSFLGQPYEQYF
CDR3 DNA: TGTGCCAGCAGCTTTTTGGGACAACCCTACGAGCAGTACTTC

D gene: NA
J gene: TRBJ2-1
clone size: NA
V gene: TRBV7-3
CDR3 protein: CASSLKSGHEQFF
CDR3 DNA: TGTGCCAGCAGCTTAAAATCGGGACATGAGCAGTTCTTC

D gene: NA
J gene: TRBJ1-3
clone size: few
V gene: TRBV5-5
CDR3 protein: CASSLAVRSGNTIYF
CDR3 DNA: TGTGCCAGCAGCTTGGCGGTCCGCTCTGGAAACACCATATATTTT

D gene: TRBD1
J gene: TRBJ2-3
clone size: NA
V gene: TRBV18
CDR3 protein: CASSPPDRATDTQYF
CDR3 DNA: TGTGCCAGCTCACCCCCGGACAGGGCGACAGATACGCAGTATTTT

D gene: NA
J gene: TRBJ1-4
clone size: NA
V gene: TRBV30
CDR3 protein: CAWRTRWTNEKLFF
CDR3 DNA: TGTGCCTGGAGAACGAGGTGGACAAATGAAAAACTGTTTTTT

D gene: NA
J gene: TRBJ2-7
clone size: NA
V gene: TRBV7-2
CDR3 protein: CASSFLGQPYEQYF
CDR3 DNA: TGTGCCAGCAGCTTTTTGGGACAACCCTACGAGCAGTACTTC

D gene: NA
J gene: TRBJ1-1
clone size: few
V gene: TRBV29-1
CDR3 protein: CSVVTGEDNEAFF
CDR3 DNA: TGCAGCGTTGTAACAGGTGAAGATAATGAAGCTTTCTTT

D gene: NA
J gene: TRBJ2-2
clone size: NA
V gene: TRBV7-8
CDR3 protein: CASSPRAEGTPGELFF
CDR3 DNA: TGTGCCAGCAGCCCCCGGGCGGAAGGAACCCCCGGGGAGCTGTTTTTT

D gene: TRBD1
J gene: TRBJ1-5
clone size: once
V gene: TRBV19
CDR3 protein: CASSIQPGTGFGQPQHF
CDR3 DNA: TGTGCCAGTAGTATCCAACCCGGGACAGGCTTCGGACAGCCCCAGCATTTT

D gene: NA
J gene: TRBJ1-4
clone size: NA
V gene: TRBV9
CDR3 protein: CASSGGRAKGEKLFF
CDR3 DNA: TGTGCCAGCAGCGGGGGGAGGGCTAAGGGTGAAAAACTGTTTTTT

D gene: TRBD2
J gene: TRBJ2-1
clone size: NA
V gene: TRBV19
CDR3 protein: CASRGAGSYNEQFF
CDR3 DNA: TGTGCCAGTAGGGGAGCGGGATCCTACAATGAGCAGTTCTTC

D gene: NA
J gene: TRBJ2-7
clone size: NA
V gene: TRBV14
CDR3 protein: CASSQNPSGVRNEQYF
CDR3 DNA: TGTGCCAGCAGCCAAAACCCGTCGGGGGTGAGGAACGAGCAGTACTTC

D gene: NA
J gene: TRBJ2-1
clone size: NA
V gene: TRBV5-1
CDR3 protein: CASSPPTEALHNEQFF
CDR3 DNA: TGCGCCAGCAGCCCACCAACAGAAGCTTTACACAATGAGCAGTTCTTC

D gene: TRBD1
J gene: TRBJ2-2
clone size: NA
V gene: TRBV14
CDR3 protein: CASRDSGTANTGELFF
CDR3 DNA: TGTGCCAGCAGGGACTCCGGGACAGCGAATACCGGGGAGCTGTTTTTT

D gene: NA
J gene: TRBJ1-3
clone size: NA
V gene: TRBV7-9
CDR3 protein: CASSLGIYQGLSGNTIYF
CDR3 DNA: TGTGCCAGCAGCTTAGGGATTTATCAGGGCCTCTCTGGAAACACCATATATTTT

D gene: TRBD2
J gene: TRBJ2-7
clone size: once
V gene: TRBV5-4
CDR3 protein: CASSLVTSGAYEQYF
CDR3 DNA: TGTGCCAGCAGCTTGGTGACTAGCGGGGCTTACGAGCAGTACTTC

D gene: TRBD2
J gene: TRBJ2-7
clone size: NA
V gene: TRBV9
CDR3 protein: CASSPFQGLAGTYEQYF
CDR3 DNA: TGTGCCAGCAGCCCCTTTCAGGGACTAGCGGGGACCTACGAGCAGTACTTC

D gene: NA
J gene: TRBJ1-2
clone size: NA
V gene: TRBV2
CDR3 protein: CASSVNGFYGYTF
CDR3 DNA: TGTGCCAGCAGTGTAAACGGGTTCTATGGCTACACCTTC

D gene: NA
J gene: TRBJ1-1
clone size: NA
V gene: TRBV27
CDR3 protein: CASSSSVNTEAFF
CDR3 DNA: TGTGCCAGCAGTTCCTCGGTGAACACTGAAGCTTTCTTT

D gene: NA
J gene: TRBJ2-2
clone size: NA
V gene: TRBV2
CDR3 protein: CASRLGKNTGELFF
CDR3 DNA: TGTGCCAGCAGACTCGGGAAGAACACCGGGGAGCTGTTTTTT

D gene: TRBD1
J gene: TRBJ1-2
clone size: NA
V gene: TRBV2
CDR3 protein: CASSRQGPQGYTF
CDR3 DNA: TGTGCCAGCAGTAGACAGGGACCGCAGGGCTACACCTTC

D gene: NA
J gene: TRBJ1-1
clone size: NA
V gene: TRBV7-8
CDR3 protein: CASSLGQGAEAFF
CDR3 DNA: TGTGCCAGCAGCTTAGGACAAGGCGCTGAAGCTTTCTTT

D gene: NA
J gene: TRBJ1-1
clone size: NA
V gene: TRBV11-2
CDR3 protein: CASSSFLGGTEAFF
CDR3 DNA: TGTGCCAGCAGCTCTTTCCTCGGCGGCACTGAAGCTTTCTTT

D gene: NA
J gene: TRBJ1-1
clone size: NA
V gene: TRBV19
CDR3 protein: CASSSGIPNTEAFF
CDR3 DNA: TGTGCCAGTAGCAGCGGGATCCCGAACACTGAAGCTTTCTTT

D gene: NA
J gene: TRBJ2-2
clone size: once
V gene: TRBV19
CDR3 protein: CASSVDRLGELFF
CDR3 DNA: TGTGCCAGTAGTGTAGACCGGCTCGGGGAGCTGTTTTTT

D gene: NA
J gene: TRBJ2-7
clone size: NA
V gene: TRBV10-3
CDR3 protein: CATSPADINVHEQYF
CDR3 DNA: TGTGCCACCTCGCCGGCGGACATCAACGTCCACGAGCAGTACTTC

D gene: NA
J gene: TRBJ1-5
clone size: NA
V gene: TRBV27
CDR3 protein: CASSSINQPQHF
CDR3 DNA: TGTGCCAGCAGTTCCATTAATCAGCCCCAGCATTTT

D gene: NA
J gene: TRBJ2-1
clone size: NA
V gene: TRBV7-2
CDR3 protein: CASSLQGYEQFF
CDR3 DNA: TGTGCCAGCAGCTTGCAGGGGTATGAGCAGTTCTTC

D gene: TRBD1
J gene: TRBJ2-1
clone size: NA
V gene: TRBV11-2
CDR3 protein: CASSSQPGQGGEQFF
CDR3 DNA: TGTGCCAGCAGCTCGCAACCGGGACAGGGGGGTGAGCAGTTCTTC

D gene: TRBD2
J gene: TRBJ2-2
clone size: NA
V gene: TRBV19
CDR3 protein: CASSIGAGGLNTGELFF
CDR3 DNA: TGTGCCAGTAGTATAGGAGCGGGAGGGTTGAACACCGGGGAGCTGTTTTTT

D gene: NA
J gene: TRBJ1-2
clone size: NA
V gene: TRBV30
CDR3 protein: CAWRNSRAFLYGYTF
CDR3 DNA: TGTGCCTGGAGAAATAGCAGGGCGTTTCTCTATGGCTACACCTTC

D gene: NA
J gene: TRBJ1-6
clone size: NA
V gene: TRBV9
CDR3 protein: CASSAGGGLHNSPLHF
CDR3 DNA: TGTGCCAGCAGCGCGGGAGGAGGGCTCCATAATTCACCCCTCCACTTT

D gene: NA
J gene: TRBJ2-1
clone size: NA
V gene: TRBV5-1
CDR3 protein: CASSLGSSYNEQFF
CDR3 DNA: TGCGCCAGCAGCTTGGGGAGCTCCTACAATGAGCAGTTCTTC

D gene: NA
J gene: TRBJ1-4
clone size: once
V gene: TRBV5-1
CDR3 protein: CASSSRQPGEKLFF
CDR3 DNA: TGCGCCAGCAGCTCCAGGCAACCGGGGGAAAAACTGTTTTTT

D gene: TRBD2
J gene: TRBJ2-7
clone size: NA
V gene: TRBV6-1
CDR3 protein: CASIPRGTTDYEQYF
CDR3 DNA: TGTGCCAGCATCCCAAGAGGGACTACGGACTACGAGCAGTACTTC

D gene: NA
J gene: TRBJ2-7
clone size: few
V gene: TRBV5-1
CDR3 protein: CATASTESSYEQYF
CDR3 DNA: TGCGCCACCGCTTCGACAGAGAGCTCCTACGAGCAGTACTTC

D gene: NA
J gene: TRBJ2-5
clone size: NA
V gene: TRBV5-1
CDR3 protein: CASSLGHGRETQYF
CDR3 DNA: TGCGCCAGCAGCTTAGGGCACGGCCGAGAGACCCAGTACTTC

D gene: NA
J gene: TRBJ1-2
clone size: NA
V gene: TRBV6-1
CDR3 protein: CASSEVMLGANYGYTF
CDR3 DNA: TGTGCCAGCAGTGAAGTCATGCTGGGGGCTAACTATGGCTACACCTTC

D gene: NA
J gene: TRBJ2-7
clone size: NA
V gene: TRBV5-6
CDR3 protein: CASSSGVRQSYEQYF
CDR3 DNA: TGTGCCAGCAGCTCCGGGGTTCGCCAATCCTACGAGCAGTACTTC